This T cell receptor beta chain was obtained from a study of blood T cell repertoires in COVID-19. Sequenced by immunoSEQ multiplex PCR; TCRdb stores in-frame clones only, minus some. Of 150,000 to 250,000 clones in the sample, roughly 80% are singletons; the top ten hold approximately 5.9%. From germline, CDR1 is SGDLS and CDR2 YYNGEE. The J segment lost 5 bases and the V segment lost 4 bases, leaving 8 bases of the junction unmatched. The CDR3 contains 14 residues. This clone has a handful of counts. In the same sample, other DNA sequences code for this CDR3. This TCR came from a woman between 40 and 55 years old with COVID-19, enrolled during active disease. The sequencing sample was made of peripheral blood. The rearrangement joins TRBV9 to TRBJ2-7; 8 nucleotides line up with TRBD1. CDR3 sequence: CASSPRTGNNEQYF. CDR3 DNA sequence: TGTGCCAGCAGCCCCCGGACAGGGAATAACGAGCAGTACTTC.